The 21 T cell receptor beta chains reported below all come from one sample, sequenced in a study of early T cells in non-severe SARS-CoV-2 infection. TCRdb called the 5' RACE reads again in MiXCR, with one record for every CDR3 protein. The sample carries tens of thousands of distinct CDR3 sequences, roughly 4.9% recorded once. Sequenced input: whole blood. The receptors here all came from an adult who was a healthcare worker with PCR-confirmed SARS-CoV-2 infection or an uninfected control (not recorded which).

The chain couples TRBV4-3 to TRBJ2-3; maybe TRBD2 (6 bases). V was cut by 3 bases and J by 3 bases, with 13 bases left in between. Germline CDR1 and CDR2: LGHNA and YSLEER. The CDR3 extends over 15 amino acids. CDR3 protein: CASSHGSDDTDTQYF. CDR3 coding DNA: TGCGCCAGCAGCCACGGGAGCGATGATACAGATACGCAGTATTTT.

This clonotype was observed a handful of times. This rearrangement joins TRBV7-9 to TRBJ1-1; D is uncertain. Germline V gene data show CDR1 as SEHNR and CDR2 as FQNEAQ (reference sequence). V was clipped by 1 base and J by 5 bases, with 11 bases between them. The length of the CDR3 is 14 residues. The CDR3 spells CASSLGWVGTEAFF. CDR3 nucleotides: TGTGCCAGCAGCTTAGGTTGGGTAGGGACTGAAGCTTTCTTT.

This clonotype was detected ten times or more. The chain combines TRBV7-9 with TRBJ2-7, with TRBD1 as a possible D gene (6 bases). The CDR3 extends over 15 amino acids. The germline gives CDR1 SEHNR, CDR2 FQNEAQ (reference sequence). V lost 3 bases, J lost 0 bases, and 12 bases lay in between. The CDR3 loop is CASSLEDRISYEQYF. Here the CDR3 DNA reads TGTGCCAGCAGCTTGGAGGACAGAATCTCCTACGAGCAGTACTTC.

This clonotype was counted ten times or more. The chain has TRBV4-3 and TRBJ2-7; D remains unclear. The CDR3 length is 14 residues. CDR1 and CDR2 (germline): LGHNA, YSLEER. The V end was cut by 0 bases, the J end by 6 bases, with 12 bases between. The CDR3, as DNA: TGCGCCAGCAGCCAAGATCATCGTAAAGGCGAGCAGTACTTC. This gives the protein CASSQDHRKGEQYF.

This clonotype was counted only a few times. The DNA of the CDR3 is TGTGCCACCAGTTCGTCGGGAGAGGGGCCATCCTACAATGAGCAGTTCTTC. Its protein product is CATSSSGEGPSYNEQFF. The chain combines TRBV24-1 with TRBJ2-1, with D possibly matching TRBD2 (6 bases). CDR3 length: 17 residues. Germline V gives CDR1 KGHDR, CDR2 SFDVKD. The V end lost 6 bases, the J end lost 1 base, and 18 bases lay between the germline ends.

The chain carries TRBV6-2 or TRBV6-3 and TRBJ2-1; TRBD2 matches 7 bases. Trimming at V came to 7 bases and at J to 0 bases, leaving 6 bases not matched to a gene. This CDR3 contains 15 residues. From germline, CDR1 is MNHEY and CDR2 SVGEGT. CDR3 coding DNA: TGTGCCAGCAACCTAGCGGCCCTCTCCTACAATGAGCAGTTCTTC. This sequence encodes CASNLAALSYNEQFF.

J is TRBJ1-2 and V is TRBV18; D might be TRBD1 (5 bases). The CDR3 length is 13 residues. Trimming took 1 base from V and 6 from J, leaving 9 bases between them. CDR1 KGHSH and CDR2 LQKENI come from the germline V gene. The CDR3 bases are TGTGCCAGCTCACCACAGGACACTGATGGCTACACCTTC. Amino acid sequence: CASSPQDTDGYTF.

The chain uses TRBV12-3 or TRBV12-4 and TRBJ1-1, with a possible D match to TRBD1 (5 bases). The ends were cut back, 0 bases at V and 0 bases at J, with 8 bases in the middle. The CDR3 consists of 15 residues. The CDR3 bases are TGTGCCAGCAGTTTAGCGCGAGGGGTGAACACTGAAGCTTTCTTT. It is translated as CASSLARGVNTEAFF.

The genes are TRBV20-1 and TRBJ1-2; maybe TRBD1 (6 bases). Germline V gives CDR1 DFQATT, CDR2 SNEGSKA (reference sequence). Trimming took off 4 bases at V and 4 bases at J, with 16 bases between the two ends. CDR3 length: 14 residues. The CDR3 sequence is CSATKLGTSYGYTF. The CDR3 DNA sequence: TGCAGTGCTACAAAGTTAGGGACAAGCTATGGCTACACCTTC.

The table lists this clonotype with many counts. At one end, the junction sequence differs from germline, possibly due to a read error. The J gene is TRBJ2-1, the V gene TRBV11-3, with 8 nucleotides matching TRBD1. Germline loops: CDR1 SGHNT, CDR2 YENEEA. The CDR3 has 15 amino acids. The CDR3 DNA reads TGTGCCAGCAGTTTAGAACCCGACAGGGGCGGTGAGCAGTTCTTC. It codes for CASSLEPDRGGEQFF.

This clonotype was recorded many times. The chain carries TRBV7-6 and TRBJ2-3; 7 nucleotides align to TRBD2. Germline V gene data show CDR1 as SGHVS and CDR2 as FNYEAQ. V lost 5 bases, J lost 3 bases, and 11 bases stayed unmatched. The CDR3 loop spans 16 amino acids. CDR3: CASSHETRESTDTQYF. CDR3 in DNA: TGTGCCAGCAGCCACGAAACGCGGGAGTCAACAGATACGCAGTATTTT.

V is TRBV3-1 and J is TRBJ1-1, with TRBD1 matching over 11 bases. This CDR3 is 16 amino acids long. Germline CDR1 is LGHDT and CDR2 is YNNKEL (reference sequence). J gave up 6 bases and V 4 bases, and 10 bases lay outside the gene matches. The CDR3 region has the DNA TGTGCCAGCAGCCCAAAGGACAGGGGGCGGTACGCTGAAGCTTTCTTT. Protein product: CASSPKDRGRYAEAFF.

This clonotype was seen repeatedly, ten times or more. The CDR3 nucleotides read TGTGCCAGCAGCTTATTGTTAACGCTAGCGGGGGCCTACGAGCAGTACTTC. Encoded protein: CASSLLLTLAGAYEQYF. The rearrangement joins TRBV7-8 to TRBJ2-7; TRBD2 matches 10 bases. In germline, CDR1 is SGHVS, CDR2 FQNEAQ. This CDR3 comprises 17 residues. The ends lost 2 bases at V and 2 bases at J; junction bases unmatched: 9.

The chain joins TRBV7-3 to TRBJ2-3; 9 bases are shared with TRBD2. The trim removed 5 bases at V and 2 bases at J, leaving 8 bases unmatched. This CDR3 region has 16 residues. Germline V CDR1 and CDR2: SGHTA, FQGTGA. This chain's CDR3 is CASSLKTSGYTDTQYF. The CDR3, as DNA: TGTGCCAGCAGCCTTAAGACTAGCGGATACACAGATACGCAGTATTTT. Complete variable domain (other parts from reference TRBV7-3 and TRBJ2-3): GAGVSQTPSNKVTEKGKYVELRCDPISGHTALYWYRQSLGQGPEFLIYFQGTGAADDSGLPNDRFFAVRPEGSVSTLKIQRTERGDSAVYLCASSLKTSGYTDTQYFGPGTRLTVL.

This clonotype turned up a few times. The rearrangement links TRBV11-2 to TRBJ2-7, with D uncertain. The germline V and J ends were trimmed by 6 bases and 0 bases, with 9 bases remaining between them. This CDR3 comprises 13 residues. Germline V lookup: CDR1 SGHAT, CDR2 FQNNGV. In DNA form, the CDR3 reads TGTGCCAGCAGGACCGGAAGCTCCTACGAGCAGTACTTC. It yields the protein CASRTGSSYEQYF. Filled out from reference TRBV11-2 and TRBJ2-7, the complete variable domain reads EAGVAQSPRYKIIEKRQSVAFWCNPISGHATLYWYQQILGQGPKLLIQFQNNGVVDDSQLPKDRFSAERLKGVDSTLKIQPAKLEDSAVYLCASRTGSSYEQYFGPGTRLTVT.

This clonotype was seen ten or more times. This sequence joins TRBV24-1 and TRBJ2-5, with 11 bases lining up with TRBD1. J was trimmed by 5 bases and V by 5 bases; bases with no gene match: 6. The germline V gene has CDR1 KGHDR and CDR2 SFDVKD. The CDR3 totals 15 residues. In nucleotides, the CDR3 is TGTGCCACCAGTGCTCCGGGGACAGGGGGTGAGACCCAGTACTTC. Its translation: CATSAPGTGGETQYF.

This clonotype turned up a few times. The V and J genes are TRBV18 and TRBJ2-5; 8 bases are a match to TRBD1. V shed 0 bases and J 4 bases; nucleotides not matched to a gene: 4. The CDR3 covers 15 residues. In germline, CDR1 is KGHSH, CDR2 LQKENI. CDR3 DNA sequence: TGTGCCAGCTCACCACCGGGGACAGGAGGAGAGACCCAGTACTTC. Encoded protein: CASSPPGTGGETQYF. Drawing the rest from reference TRBV18 and TRBJ2-5, the complete variable domain is NAGVMQNPRHLVRRRGQEARLRCSPMKGHSHVYWYRQLPEEGLKFMVYLQKENIIDESGMPKERFSAEFPKEGPSILRIQQVVRGDSAAYFCASSPPGTGGETQYFGPGTRLLVL.

This clonotype was seen at least ten times. V and J are TRBV11-3 and TRBJ2-4; D tentatively fits TRBD1 or TRBD2 (6 bases each). Germline V gene lookup returns CDR1 SGHNT and CDR2 YENEEA. Trimming removed 5 bases at V and 2 bases at J, with 10 bases between. The CDR3 length is 14 residues. CDR3 residues: CASSPRGPKNIQYF. The CDR3 nucleotides read TGTGCCAGCAGCCCCCGGGGGCCCAAAAACATTCAGTACTTC.

About this clonotype itself: This clone may be a read error of a much larger clone one base away. This rearrangement joins TRBV25-1 to TRBJ2-3; 7 bases agree with TRBD2. V lost 4 bases, J lost 7 bases, and 17 bases stayed unmatched. CDR3 size: 17 residues. The germline CDR1 and CDR2 sequences are MGHDK and SYGVNS. The CDR3 sequence: CASSGAVGAGKVNTQYF. The CDR3 region has the DNA TGTGCCAGCAGTGGGGCCGTTGGAGCGGGGAAAGTCAATACGCAGTATTTT. Using reference TRBV25-1 and TRBJ2-3 for the parts outside the CDR3, the full variable domain is EADIYQTPRYLVIGTGKKITLECSQTMGHDKMYWYQQDPGMELHLIHYSYGVNSTEKGDLSSESTVSRIRTEHFPLTLESARPSHTSQYLCASSGAVGAGKVNTQYFGPGTRLTVL.

The chain's CDR3 is CASSLDRNYGYTF. The CDR3 coding sequence is TGTGCCAGCAGTTTAGACAGAAACTATGGCTACACCTTC. The V gene is TRBV27, the J gene TRBJ1-2, with D perhaps TRBD1 (5 bases). The CDR3 consists of 13 residues. Looked up from germline, CDR1 is MNHEY and CDR2 is SMNVEV (reference sequence). The V gene lost 2 bases and the J gene lost 2 bases, with 6 bases spanning the gap.

The chain employs TRBV20-1 and TRBJ2-3; TRBD1 aligns across 7 bases. The junction had 9 bases not matched to a gene; V was cut back by 4 bases and J by 2 bases. The CDR3 totals 15 residues. Per germline, CDR1 DFQATT and CDR2 SNEGSKA (reference sequence). The CDR3 is CSATRTGGDTDTQYF. DNA for the CDR3: TGCAGTGCTACCCGGACAGGTGGCGACACAGATACGCAGTATTTT.